One sample yielded the 5 T cell receptor beta chains listed below, sequenced in a study of control samples from healthy donors and cancer patients. Profiled with immunoSEQ multiplex PCR; TCRdb holds only in-frame clones, not every one. The sample has tens of thousands of clones, roughly 91% seen once. The sequencing sample was made of PBMCs. The receptors originated from a woman aged 45-65 years with colorectal cancer.

The rearrangement links TRBV12-5 to TRBJ1-1; D is ambiguous. Germline CDR1 is LGHNT and CDR2 is FRNRAP. The CDR3 totals 14 residues. The ends were cut back, 0 bases at V and 0 bases at J, with 5 bases in the middle. The chain's CDR3 is CASGLVRVNTEAFF. The CDR3 region has the DNA TGTGCTAGTGGTTTGGTACGAGTGAACACTGAAGCTTTCTTT.

The chain links TRBV27 to TRBJ2-5; 9 bases line up with TRBD1. With 1 base clipped from V and 4 bases from J, the junction kept 7 bases outside the gene matches. This CDR3 region has 16 residues. CDR1 and CDR2 (germline): MNHEY, SMNVEV (reference sequence). This CDR3 is CASSLFRTGEGETQYF. The CDR3 DNA reads TGTGCCAGCAGTTTATTTAGGACAGGGGAGGGAGAGACCCAGTACTTC.

The J gene is TRBJ1-5, the V gene TRBV19; 7 nucleotides agree with TRBD1. Per germline, CDR1 LNHDA and CDR2 SQIVND (reference sequence). The CDR3 loop spans 15 amino acids. Trimming cost V 7 bases and J 3 bases; bases outside gene matches: 9. The CDR3 DNA follows: TGTGCCAGTACCTACATTGACAGGGACAATCAGCCCCAGCATTTT. Translation: CASTYIDRDNQPQHF.

This chain links TRBV4-1 with TRBJ2-1; 9 bases are shared with TRBD1. The CDR3 loop spans 16 amino acids. Germline V gene data show CDR1 as MGHRA and CDR2 as YSYEKL. J was trimmed by 7 bases and V by 0 bases; bases with no gene match: 7. The CDR3, as DNA: TGCGCCAGCAGCCAAGAAGAGTGGGACAGGGTAAATGAGCAGTTCTTC. Translation: CASSQEEWDRVNEQFF.

The genes are TRBV18 and TRBJ1-3, with D hard to call. V lost 3 bases and J lost 0, with 12 bases in between. Germline lookup yields CDR1 KGHSH and CDR2 LQKENI. This CDR3 is 16 amino acids long. The CDR3 protein is CASSPPTENSGNTIYF. As DNA, the CDR3 is TGTGCCAGCTCACCTCCGACGGAAAACTCTGGAAACACCATATATTTT.